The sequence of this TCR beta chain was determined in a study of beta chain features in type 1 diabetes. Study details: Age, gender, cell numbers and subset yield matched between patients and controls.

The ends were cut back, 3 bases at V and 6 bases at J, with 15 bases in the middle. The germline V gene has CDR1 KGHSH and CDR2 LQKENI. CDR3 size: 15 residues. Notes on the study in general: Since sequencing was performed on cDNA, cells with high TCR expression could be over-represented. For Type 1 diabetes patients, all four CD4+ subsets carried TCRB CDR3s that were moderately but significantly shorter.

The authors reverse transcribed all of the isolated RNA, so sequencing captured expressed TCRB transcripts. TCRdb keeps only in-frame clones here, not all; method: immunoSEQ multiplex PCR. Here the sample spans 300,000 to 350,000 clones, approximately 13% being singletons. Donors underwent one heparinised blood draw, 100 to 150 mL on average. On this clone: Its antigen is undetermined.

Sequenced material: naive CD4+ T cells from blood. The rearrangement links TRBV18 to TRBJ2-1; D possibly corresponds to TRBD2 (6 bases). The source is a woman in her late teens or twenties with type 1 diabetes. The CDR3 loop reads CASSPGLTGANEQFF. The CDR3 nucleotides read TGTGCCAGCTCACCGGGACTCACGGGAGCCAATGAGCAGTTCTTC. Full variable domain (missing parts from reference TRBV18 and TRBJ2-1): NAGVMQNPRHLVRRRGQEARLRCSPMKGHSHVYWYRQLPEEGLKFMVYLQKENIIDESGMPKERFSAEFPKEGPSILRIQQVVRGDSAAYFCASSPGLTGANEQFFGPGTRLTVL.